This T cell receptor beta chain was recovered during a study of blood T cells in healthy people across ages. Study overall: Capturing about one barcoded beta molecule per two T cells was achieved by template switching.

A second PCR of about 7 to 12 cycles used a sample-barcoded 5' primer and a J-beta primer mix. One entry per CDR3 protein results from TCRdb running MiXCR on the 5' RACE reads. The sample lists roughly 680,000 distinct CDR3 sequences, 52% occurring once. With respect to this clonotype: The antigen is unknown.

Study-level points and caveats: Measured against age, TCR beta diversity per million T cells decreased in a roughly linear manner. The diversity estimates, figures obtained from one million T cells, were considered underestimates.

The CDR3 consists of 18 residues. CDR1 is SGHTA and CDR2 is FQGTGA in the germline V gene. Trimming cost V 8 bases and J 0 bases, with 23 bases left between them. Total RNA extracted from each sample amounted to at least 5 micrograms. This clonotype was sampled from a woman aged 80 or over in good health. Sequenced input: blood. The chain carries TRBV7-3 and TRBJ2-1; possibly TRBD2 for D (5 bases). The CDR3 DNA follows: TGTGCCAGCGGCTCCCCCCTGGAGCGGTCTAGCTCCTACAATGAGCAGTTCTTC. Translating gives CASGSPLERSSSYNEQFF.